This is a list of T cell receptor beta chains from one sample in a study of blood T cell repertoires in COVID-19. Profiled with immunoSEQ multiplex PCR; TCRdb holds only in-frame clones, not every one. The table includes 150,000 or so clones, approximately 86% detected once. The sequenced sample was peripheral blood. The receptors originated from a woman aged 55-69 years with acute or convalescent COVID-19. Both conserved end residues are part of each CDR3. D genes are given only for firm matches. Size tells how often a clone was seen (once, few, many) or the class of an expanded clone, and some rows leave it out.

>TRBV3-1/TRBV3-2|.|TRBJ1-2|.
CASSQRNMGLYGYTF
TGTGCCAGCAGCCAGAGGAATATGGGACTGTATGGCTACACCTTC
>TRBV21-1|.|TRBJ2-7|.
CASSKAQGQGPYEQYF
TGTGCCAGCAGCAAAGCACAGGGACAGGGGCCCTACGAGCAGTACTTC
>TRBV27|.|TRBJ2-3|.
CASSLSGLGQRADTQYF
TGTGCCAGCAGTTTATCGGGACTCGGACAAAGGGCAGATACGCAGTATTTT
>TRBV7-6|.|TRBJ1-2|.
CASSASGTSGYTF
TGTGCCAGCAGCGCCTCCGGGACAAGTGGCTACACCTTC
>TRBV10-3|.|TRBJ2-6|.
CAISDTGSKFGANVLTF
TGTGCCATCAGTGATACGGGATCTAAGTTTGGGGCCAACGTCCTGACTTTC
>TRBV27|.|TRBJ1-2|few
CASSLGGGLYGYTF
TGTGCCAGCAGTTTAGGGGGCGGCCTCTATGGCTACACCTTC
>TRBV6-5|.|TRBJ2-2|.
CASGGGHMNTGELFF
TGTGCCAGCGGGGGGGGCCACATGAACACCGGGGAGCTGTTTTTT
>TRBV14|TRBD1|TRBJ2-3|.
CASSLKTGREATQYF
TGTGCCAGCAGCCTGAAGACAGGGCGCGAGGCTACGCAGTATTTT
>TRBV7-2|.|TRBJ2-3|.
CASSLQGSTDTQYF
TGTGCCAGCAGCTTACAGGGCAGCACAGATACGCAGTATTTT
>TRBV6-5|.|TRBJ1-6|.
CASSSNNRANSPLHF
TGTGCCAGCAGCTCTAATAACAGGGCTAATTCACCCCTCCACTTT
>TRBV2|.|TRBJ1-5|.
CASHRNSNQPQHF
TGTGCCAGCCACAGGAATAGCAATCAGCCCCAGCATTTT
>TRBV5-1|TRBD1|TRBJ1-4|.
CASSTGGREKLFF
TGCGCCAGCAGCACAGGGGGAAGGGAAAAACTGTTTTTT
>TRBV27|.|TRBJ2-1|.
CASSSIPSPYNEQFF
TGTGCCAGCAGTTCAATCCCGAGCCCCTACAATGAGCAGTTCTTC
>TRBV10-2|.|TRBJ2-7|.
CASSGLYEQYF
TGCGCCAGCAGTGGACTCTACGAGCAGTACTTC
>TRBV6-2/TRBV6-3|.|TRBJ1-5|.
CASSYGGSTGGYRPQHF
TGTGCCAGCAGTTACGGTGGTTCCACGGGGGGCTATCGGCCCCAGCATTTT
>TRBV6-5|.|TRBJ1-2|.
CASLRGRGSNYGYTF
TGTGCCAGCCTTAGGGGAAGAGGCTCTAACTATGGCTACACCTTC
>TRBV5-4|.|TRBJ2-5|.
CASSLRGSGETQYF
TGTGCCAGCAGCTTGCGGGGGTCCGGAGAGACCCAGTACTTC
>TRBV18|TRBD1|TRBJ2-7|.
CASSPLDREVQQYF
TGTGCCAGCTCACCATTGGACAGGGAAGTTCAGCAGTACTTC
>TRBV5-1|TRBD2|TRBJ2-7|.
CASSSGLAGTYEQYF
TGCGCCAGCAGCTCGGGACTAGCGGGGACCTACGAGCAGTACTTC
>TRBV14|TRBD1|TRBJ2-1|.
CASRPPGTGYNEQFF
TGTGCCAGCAGACCTCCCGGGACAGGATACAATGAGCAGTTCTTC
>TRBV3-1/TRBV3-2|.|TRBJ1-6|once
CASSHRSGALNSPLHF
TGTGCCAGCAGCCATCGGTCAGGGGCTTTGAATTCACCCCTCCACTTT
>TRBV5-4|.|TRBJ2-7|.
CASSSTAGFPYEQYF
TGTGCCAGCAGCTCGACCGCAGGGTTTCCCTACGAGCAGTACTTC
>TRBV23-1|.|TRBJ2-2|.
CASRPHGENGDTGELFF
TGCGCCAGCAGGCCCCATGGGGAGAACGGTGACACCGGGGAGCTGTTTTTT
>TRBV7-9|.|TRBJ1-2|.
CASSLNARQSNLYGYTF
TGTGCCAGCAGCCTAAACGCACGACAGTCTAACCTCTATGGCTACACCTTC
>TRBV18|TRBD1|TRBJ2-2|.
CASSTQGAAILTNTGELFF
TGTGCCAGCTCAACACAGGGGGCGGCGATCTTAACGAACACCGGGGAGCTGTTTTTT
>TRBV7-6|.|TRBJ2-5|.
CASSPQQGRETQYF
TGTGCCAGCAGCCCCCAACAGGGACGGGAGACCCAGTACTTC
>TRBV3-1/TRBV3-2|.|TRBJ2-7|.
CASSQVGGQQYF
TGTGCCAGCAGCCAAGTCGGCGGGCAGCAGTACTTC
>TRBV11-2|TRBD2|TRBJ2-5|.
CASSPGGAETQYF
TGTGCCAGCAGTCCCGGGGGGGCGGAGACCCAGTACTTC
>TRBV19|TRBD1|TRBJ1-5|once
CASRTWGQGVFGPNQPQHF
TGTGCCAGTAGGACATGGGGACAGGGGGTGTTTGGCCCTAATCAGCCCCAGCATTTT
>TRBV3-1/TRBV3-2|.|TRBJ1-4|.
CASSQALGLSAKLFF
TGTGCCAGCAGCCAAGCACTCGGGTTGTCGGCAAAACTGTTTTTT
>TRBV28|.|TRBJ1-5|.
CASSLSGERQPQHF
TGTGCCAGCAGTTTATCGGGGGAGCGGCAGCCCCAGCATTTT
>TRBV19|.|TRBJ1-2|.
CASSRDGYTF
TGTGCCAGTAGCCGTGATGGCTACACCTTC
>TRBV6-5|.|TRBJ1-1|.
CASSYYRGTEAFF
TGTGCCAGCAGTTACTACCGGGGCACTGAAGCTTTCTTT
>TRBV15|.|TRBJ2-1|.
CATSRDLGTDPTNEQFF
TGTGCCACCAGCAGAGATCTCGGGACTGATCCTACAAATGAGCAGTTCTTC
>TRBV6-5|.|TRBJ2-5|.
CASSYTDQETQYF
TGTGCCAGCAGTTACACAGATCAAGAGACCCAGTACTTC
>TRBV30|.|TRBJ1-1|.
CASRAGAFEAFF
TGTGCCTCGCGGGCCGGCGCCTTTGAAGCTTTCTTT
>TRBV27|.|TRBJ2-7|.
CASSSGVSYEQYF
TGTGCCAGCAGCTCCGGGGTCTCCTACGAGCAGTACTTC